These T cell receptor beta chains were read from a single sample in a study of graft-versus-host responses after intestinal transplantation. Measured with immunoSEQ multiplex PCR; TCRdb has only the in-frame clones, and not every one. The table includes 95,000 to 130,000 clones, around nine tenths detected once. Their target antigens are unknown. The sequencing here drew on unstimulated CD4+ T cells sorted from spleen or lymph node cells, taken before intestinal transplant. The receptors shown here come from a human donor who received an intestinal transplant. Both conserved end residues are part of each CDR3. A D gene is named only where the DNA matches it firmly. Some rows have no size entry. The others give once, few or many, or a class for an expanded clone.

TRBJ2-2 | NA | TRBV19 | NA | TGTGCCAGTAGTATAGCCACGGGCGGGACAGCGAACACCGGGGAGCTGTTTTTT | CASSIATGGTANTGELFF
TRBJ1-1 | NA | TRBV28 | NA | TGTGCCACCGACAGGTCTGAAGCTTTCTTT | CATDRSEAFF
TRBJ1-6 | NA | TRBV6-5 | NA | TGTGCCAGCAGTTCCAGGGCTAGCTCCTATAATTCACCCCTCCACTTT | CASSSRASSYNSPLHF
TRBJ2-7 | NA | TRBV28 | NA | TGTGCCAGCAGTTTTATTTCAGGGAGGAACGAGCAGTACTTC | CASSFISGRNEQYF
TRBJ2-1 | NA | TRBV27 | NA | TGTGCCAGCAGTTTCGACAGGCCCTCCTACAATGAGCAGTTCTTC | CASSFDRPSYNEQFF
TRBJ2-1 | NA | TRBV5-1 | TRBD2 | TGCGCCAGCAGCTTTCAAGCTAGCGGGGGGACTGGCAATGAGCAGTTCTTC | CASSFQASGGTGNEQFF
TRBJ2-3 | NA | TRBV5-4 | NA | TGTGCCAGCAGCCTTGGGGTTCTTTCGGGGGGCGGGGATACGCAGTATTTT | CASSLGVLSGGGDTQYF
TRBJ1-2 | few | TRBV30 | TRBD1 | TGTGCCTGGAGCTCCGGGACAGTCATCTACACCTTC | CAWSSGTVIYTF
TRBJ1-3 | NA | TRBV6-6 | TRBD1 | TGTGCCAGCAGTTACATGGACAGGGGATATGGAAACACCATATATTTT | CASSYMDRGYGNTIYF
TRBJ1-1 | NA | TRBV29-1 | NA | TGCAGCGTGCTGGGCACCCACACTGAAGCTTTCTTT | CSVLGTHTEAFF
TRBJ2-3 | NA | TRBV5-4 | NA | TGTGCCAGCAGCTTGGAAACGACTAGCACAGATACGCAGTATTTT | CASSLETTSTDTQYF
TRBJ2-7 | NA | TRBV11-2 | TRBD1 | TGTGCCAGCAGCTTCGACAGGGCCTACGAGCAGTACTTC | CASSFDRAYEQYF
TRBJ1-3 | NA | TRBV9 | TRBD1 | TGTGCCAGCAGCGTAGCTCCCTTGACAGGGGCTGGAAACACCATATATTTT | CASSVAPLTGAGNTIYF
TRBJ2-3 | once | TRBV7-2 | NA | TGTGCCAGCAGCCCCTCCCCAGCAGATACGCAGTATTTT | CASSPSPADTQYF
TRBJ2-5 | NA | TRBV9 | NA | TGTGCCAGCAGCGACCTGACAGGCCCAGAGACCCAGTACTTC | CASSDLTGPETQYF
TRBJ1-5 | NA | TRBV7-2 | TRBD1 | TGTGCCAGCAGTCCCGGGACAGGGTGGAATCAGCCCCAGCATTTT | CASSPGTGWNQPQHF
TRBJ2-3 | NA | TRBV25-1 | NA | TGTGCCAGCAGCGGCTACGGGACATCGGGCACAGATACGCAGTATTTT | CASSGYGTSGTDTQYF